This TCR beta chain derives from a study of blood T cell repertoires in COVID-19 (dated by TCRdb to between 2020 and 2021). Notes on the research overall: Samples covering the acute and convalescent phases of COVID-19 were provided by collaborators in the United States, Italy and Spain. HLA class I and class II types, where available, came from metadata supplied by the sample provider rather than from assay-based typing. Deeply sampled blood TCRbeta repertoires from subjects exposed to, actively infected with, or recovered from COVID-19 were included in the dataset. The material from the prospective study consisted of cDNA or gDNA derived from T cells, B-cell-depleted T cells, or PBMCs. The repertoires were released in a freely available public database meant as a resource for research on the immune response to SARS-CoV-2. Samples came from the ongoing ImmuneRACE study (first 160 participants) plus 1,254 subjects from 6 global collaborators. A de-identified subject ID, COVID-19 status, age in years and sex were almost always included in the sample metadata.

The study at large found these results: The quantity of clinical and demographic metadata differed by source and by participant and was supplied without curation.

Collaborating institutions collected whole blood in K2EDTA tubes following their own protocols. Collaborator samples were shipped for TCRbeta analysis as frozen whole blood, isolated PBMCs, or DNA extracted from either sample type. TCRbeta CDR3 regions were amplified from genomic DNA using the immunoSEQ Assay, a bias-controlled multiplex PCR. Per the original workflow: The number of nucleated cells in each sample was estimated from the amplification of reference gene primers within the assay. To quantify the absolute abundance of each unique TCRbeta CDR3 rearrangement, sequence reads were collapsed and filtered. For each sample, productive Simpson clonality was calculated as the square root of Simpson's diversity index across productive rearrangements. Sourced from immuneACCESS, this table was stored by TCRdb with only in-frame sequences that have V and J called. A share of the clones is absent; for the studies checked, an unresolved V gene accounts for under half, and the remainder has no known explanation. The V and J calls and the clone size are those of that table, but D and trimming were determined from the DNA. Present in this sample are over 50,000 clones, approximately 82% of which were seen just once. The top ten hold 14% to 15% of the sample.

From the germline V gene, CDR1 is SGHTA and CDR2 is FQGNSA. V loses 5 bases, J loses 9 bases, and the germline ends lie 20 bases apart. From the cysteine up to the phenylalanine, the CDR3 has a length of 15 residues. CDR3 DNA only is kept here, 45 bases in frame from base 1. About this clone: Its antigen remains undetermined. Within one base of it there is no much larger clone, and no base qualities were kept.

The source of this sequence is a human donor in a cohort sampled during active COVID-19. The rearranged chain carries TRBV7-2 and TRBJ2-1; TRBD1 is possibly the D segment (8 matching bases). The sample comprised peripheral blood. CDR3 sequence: CASSTHRGGSAEQFF. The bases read TGTGCCAGCAGCACCCACAGGGGGGGGTCGGCTGAGCAGTTCTTC.